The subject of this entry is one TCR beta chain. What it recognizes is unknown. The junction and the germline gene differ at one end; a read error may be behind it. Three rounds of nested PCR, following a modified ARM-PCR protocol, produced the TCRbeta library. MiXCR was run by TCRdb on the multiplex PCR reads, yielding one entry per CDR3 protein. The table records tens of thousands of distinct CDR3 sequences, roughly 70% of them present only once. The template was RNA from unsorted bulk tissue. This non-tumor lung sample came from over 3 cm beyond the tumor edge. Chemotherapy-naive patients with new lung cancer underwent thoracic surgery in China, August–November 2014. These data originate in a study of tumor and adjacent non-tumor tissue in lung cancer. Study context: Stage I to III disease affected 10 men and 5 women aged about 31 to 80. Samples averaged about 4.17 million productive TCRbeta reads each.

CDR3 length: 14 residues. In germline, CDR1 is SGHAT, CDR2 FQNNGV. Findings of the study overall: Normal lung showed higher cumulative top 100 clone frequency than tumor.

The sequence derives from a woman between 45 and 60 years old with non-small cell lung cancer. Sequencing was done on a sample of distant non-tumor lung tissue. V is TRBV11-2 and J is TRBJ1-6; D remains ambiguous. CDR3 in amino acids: CASSLRLEYSPLHF. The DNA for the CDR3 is TGTGCCAGCAGCTTACGACTGGAATATTCGCCCCTCCACTTT.